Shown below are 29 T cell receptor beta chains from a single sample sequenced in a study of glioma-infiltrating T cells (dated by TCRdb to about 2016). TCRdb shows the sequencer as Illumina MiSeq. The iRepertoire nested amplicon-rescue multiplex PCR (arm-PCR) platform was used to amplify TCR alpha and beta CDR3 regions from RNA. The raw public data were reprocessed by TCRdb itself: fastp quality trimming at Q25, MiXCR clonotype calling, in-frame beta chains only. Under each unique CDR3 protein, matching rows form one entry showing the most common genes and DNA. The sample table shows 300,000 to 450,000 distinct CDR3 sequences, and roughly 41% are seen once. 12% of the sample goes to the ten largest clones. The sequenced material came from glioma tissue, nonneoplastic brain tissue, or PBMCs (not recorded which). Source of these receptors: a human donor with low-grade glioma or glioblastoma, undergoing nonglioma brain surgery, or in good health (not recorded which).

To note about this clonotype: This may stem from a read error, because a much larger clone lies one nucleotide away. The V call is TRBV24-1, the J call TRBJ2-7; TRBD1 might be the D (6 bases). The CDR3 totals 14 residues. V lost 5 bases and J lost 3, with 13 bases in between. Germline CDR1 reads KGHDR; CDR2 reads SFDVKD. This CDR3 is CATSGPQGNYEQYF. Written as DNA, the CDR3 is TGTGCCACCAGTGGCCCCCAGGGGAACTACGAGCAGTACTTC.

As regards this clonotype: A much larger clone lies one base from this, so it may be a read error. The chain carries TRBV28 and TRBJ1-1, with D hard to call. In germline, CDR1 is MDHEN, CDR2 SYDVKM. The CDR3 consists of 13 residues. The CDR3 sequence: CASRGAVRTEASF. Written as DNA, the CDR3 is TGTGCCAGCAGGGGCGCGGTGAGGACTGAAGCTTCCTTT.

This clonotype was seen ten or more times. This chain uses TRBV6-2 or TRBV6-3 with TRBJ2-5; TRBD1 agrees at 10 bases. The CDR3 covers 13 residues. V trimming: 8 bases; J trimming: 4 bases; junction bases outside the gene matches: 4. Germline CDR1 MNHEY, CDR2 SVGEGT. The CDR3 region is CASGQGVAETQYF. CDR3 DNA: TGTGCCAGCGGACAGGGGGTTGCAGAGACCCAGTACTTC.

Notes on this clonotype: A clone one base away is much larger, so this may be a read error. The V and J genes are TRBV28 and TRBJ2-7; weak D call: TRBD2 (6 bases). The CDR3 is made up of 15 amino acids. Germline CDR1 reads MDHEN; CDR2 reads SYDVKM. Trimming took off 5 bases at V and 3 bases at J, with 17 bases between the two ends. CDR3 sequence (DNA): TGTGCCAGCAGTAGCCGACTAGAGGGAGTCTACGAGCAGTACTTC. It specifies CASSSRLEGVYEQYF.

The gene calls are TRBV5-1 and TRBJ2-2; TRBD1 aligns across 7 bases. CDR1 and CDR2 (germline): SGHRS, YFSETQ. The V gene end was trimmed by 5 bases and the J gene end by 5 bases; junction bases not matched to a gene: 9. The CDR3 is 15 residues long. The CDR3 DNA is TGCGCCAGCAGTTTGAGCTACAGGGGAACCGGGGAGCTGTTTTTT. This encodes CASSLSYRGTGELFF.

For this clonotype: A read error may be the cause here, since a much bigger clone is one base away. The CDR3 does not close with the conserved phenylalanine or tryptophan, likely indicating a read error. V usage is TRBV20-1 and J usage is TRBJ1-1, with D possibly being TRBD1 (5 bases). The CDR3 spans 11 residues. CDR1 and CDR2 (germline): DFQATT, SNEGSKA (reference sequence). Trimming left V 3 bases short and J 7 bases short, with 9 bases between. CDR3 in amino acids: CSARGPGEAFL. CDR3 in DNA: TGCAGTGCTAGGGGACCTGGTGAAGCTTTCCTT.

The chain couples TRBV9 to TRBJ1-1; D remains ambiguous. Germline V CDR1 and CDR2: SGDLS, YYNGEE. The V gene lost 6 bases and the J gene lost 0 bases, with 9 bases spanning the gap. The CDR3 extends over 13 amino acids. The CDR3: CASTNRLNTEAFF. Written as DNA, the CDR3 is TGTGCCAGCACGAATCGGCTGAACACTGAAGCTTTCTTT.

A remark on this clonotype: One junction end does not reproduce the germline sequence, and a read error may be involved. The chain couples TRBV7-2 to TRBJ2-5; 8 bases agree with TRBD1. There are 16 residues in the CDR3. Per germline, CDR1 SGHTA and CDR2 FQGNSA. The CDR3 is CASSRRTGSTQETKYF. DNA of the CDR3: TGTGCCAGCAGCCGCCGGACAGGGAGTACTCAAGAGACCAAGTACTTC.

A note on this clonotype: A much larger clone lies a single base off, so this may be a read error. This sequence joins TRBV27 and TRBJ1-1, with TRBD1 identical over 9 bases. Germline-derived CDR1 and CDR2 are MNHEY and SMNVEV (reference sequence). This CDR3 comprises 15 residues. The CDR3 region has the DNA TGTGCCAGAAGTTTTCCCGGACAGGGGTTCACTGAAGCTTTCTTT. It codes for CARSFPGQGFTEAFF.

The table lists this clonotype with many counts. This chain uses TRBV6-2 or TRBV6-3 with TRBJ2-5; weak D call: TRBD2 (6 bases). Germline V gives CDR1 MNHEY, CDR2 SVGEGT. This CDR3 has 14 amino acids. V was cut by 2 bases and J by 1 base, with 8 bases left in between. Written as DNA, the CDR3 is TGTGCCAGCAGTTACGGGACTTCCCAAGAGACCCAGTACTTC. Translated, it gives CASSYGTSQETQYF.

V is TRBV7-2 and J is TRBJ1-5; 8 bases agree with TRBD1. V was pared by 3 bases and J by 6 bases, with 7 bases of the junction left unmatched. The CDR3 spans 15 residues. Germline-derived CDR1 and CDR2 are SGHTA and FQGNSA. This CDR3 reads CASSFQPQGGQPQHF. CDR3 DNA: TGTGCCAGCAGCTTCCAGCCACAGGGGGGTCAGCCCCAGCATTTT.

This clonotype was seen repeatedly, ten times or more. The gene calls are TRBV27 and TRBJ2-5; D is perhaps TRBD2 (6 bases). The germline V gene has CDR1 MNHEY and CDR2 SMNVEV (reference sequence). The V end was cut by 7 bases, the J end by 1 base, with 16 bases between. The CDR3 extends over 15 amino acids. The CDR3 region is CASTKAGGPQETQYF. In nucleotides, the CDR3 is TGTGCCAGCACCAAGGCCGGGGGTCCCCAAGAGACCCAGTACTTC.

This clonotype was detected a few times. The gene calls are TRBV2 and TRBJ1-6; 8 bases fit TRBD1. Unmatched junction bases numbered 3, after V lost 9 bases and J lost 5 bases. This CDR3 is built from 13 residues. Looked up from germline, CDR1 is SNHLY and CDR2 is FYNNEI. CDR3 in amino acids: CARGQGHNSPLHF. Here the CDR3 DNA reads TGTGCCAGAGGACAGGGCCATAATTCACCCCTCCACTTT. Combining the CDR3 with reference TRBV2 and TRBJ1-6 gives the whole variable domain EPEVTQTPSHQVTQMGQEVILRCVPISNHLYFYWYRQILGQKVEFLVSFYNNEISEKSEIFDDQFSVERPDGSNFTLKIRSTKLEDSAMYFCARGQGHNSPLHFGNGTRLTVT.

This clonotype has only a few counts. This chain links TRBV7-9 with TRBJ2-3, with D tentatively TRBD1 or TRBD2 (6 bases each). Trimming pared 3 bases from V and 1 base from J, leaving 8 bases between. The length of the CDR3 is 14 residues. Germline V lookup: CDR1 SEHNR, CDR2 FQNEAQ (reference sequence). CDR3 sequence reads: CASSFGGRTDTQYF. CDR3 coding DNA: TGTGCCAGCAGCTTCGGGGGCCGCACAGATACGCAGTATTTT.

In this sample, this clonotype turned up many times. CDR3 coding DNA: TGTGCCACCAGTGATTCGGGGAGTGGCTATGGCTACACCTTC. Its protein is CATSDSGSGYGYTF. The gene calls are TRBV24-1 and TRBJ1-2, with D unresolved. Germline CDR1 KGHDR, CDR2 SFDVKD. Trimming cost V 2 bases and J 4 bases, with 10 bases left between them. The CDR3 covers 14 residues.

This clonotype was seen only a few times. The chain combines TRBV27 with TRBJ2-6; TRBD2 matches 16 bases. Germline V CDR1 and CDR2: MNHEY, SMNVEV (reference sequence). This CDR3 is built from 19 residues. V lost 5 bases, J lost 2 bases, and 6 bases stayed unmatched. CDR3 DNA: TGTGCCAGCAGTCCGGGGACTAGCGGGAGGGCCGCTGGGGCCAACGTCCTGACTTTC. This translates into CASSPGTSGRAAGANVLTF.

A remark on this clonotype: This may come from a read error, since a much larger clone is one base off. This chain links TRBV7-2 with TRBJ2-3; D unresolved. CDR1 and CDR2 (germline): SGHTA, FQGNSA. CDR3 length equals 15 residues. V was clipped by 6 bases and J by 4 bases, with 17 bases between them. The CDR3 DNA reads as TGTGCCAGCAGGGGGTGGTCGTGGGCTCCAGATACGCAGTATTTT. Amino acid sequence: CASRGWSWAPDTQYF. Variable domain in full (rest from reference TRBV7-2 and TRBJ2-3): GAGVSQSPSNKVTEKGKDVELRCDPISGHTALYWYRQSLGQGLEFLIYFQGNSAPDKSGLPSDRFSAERTGGSVSTLTIQRTQQEDSAVYLCASRGWSWAPDTQYFGPGTRLTVL.

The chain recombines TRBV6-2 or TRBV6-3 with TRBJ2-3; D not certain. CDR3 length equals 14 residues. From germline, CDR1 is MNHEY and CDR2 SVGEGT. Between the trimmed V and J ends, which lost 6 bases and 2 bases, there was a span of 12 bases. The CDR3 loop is CASSKRTNTDTQYF. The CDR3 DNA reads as TGTGCCAGCAGCAAAAGAACTAACACAGATACGCAGTATTTT.

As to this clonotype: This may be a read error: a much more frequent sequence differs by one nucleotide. The CDR3, as DNA: TGCAGTGCTGGGGTAGGGGCCACTGAAGCTTTCTTT. It is translated as CSAGVGATEAFF. The chain uses TRBV20-1 and TRBJ1-1; D possibly corresponds to TRBD1 (5 bases). Germline loops: CDR1 DFQATT, CDR2 SNEGSKA (reference sequence). This CDR3 spans 12 amino acids. Trimming stripped 5 bases from V and 4 bases from J, with 11 bases between.

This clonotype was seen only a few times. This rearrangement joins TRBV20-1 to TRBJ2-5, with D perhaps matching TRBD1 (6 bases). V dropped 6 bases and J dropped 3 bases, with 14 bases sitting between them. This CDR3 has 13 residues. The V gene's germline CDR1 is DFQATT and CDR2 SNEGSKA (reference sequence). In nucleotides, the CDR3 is TGCAGTGCCACGGACAGCTACAAAGAGACCCAGTACTTC. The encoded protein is CSATDSYKETQYF.

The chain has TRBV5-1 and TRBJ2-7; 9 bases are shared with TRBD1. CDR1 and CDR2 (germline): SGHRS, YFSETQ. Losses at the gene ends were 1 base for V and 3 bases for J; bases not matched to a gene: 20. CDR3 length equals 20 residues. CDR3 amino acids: CASSLPEIRTRDRELYEQYF. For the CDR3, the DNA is TGCGCCAGCAGCTTGCCGGAAATTAGAACCCGGGACAGGGAGCTCTACGAGCAGTACTTC.

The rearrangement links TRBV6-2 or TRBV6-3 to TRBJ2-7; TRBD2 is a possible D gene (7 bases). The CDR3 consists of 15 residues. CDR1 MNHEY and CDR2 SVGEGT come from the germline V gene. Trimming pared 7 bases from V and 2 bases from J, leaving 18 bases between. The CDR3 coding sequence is TGTGCCAGCATTCAGGGGAGGGACACCACCTACGAGCAGTACTTC. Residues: CASIQGRDTTYEQYF.

The CDR3 DNA is TGTGCCAGCAGCTTAGCCTCGGGCGGTGGCGAAGCTTTCTTT. Amino acids: CASSLASGGGEAFF. The V gene is TRBV7-2, the J gene TRBJ1-1; D uncertain. Trimming removed 0 bases from V and 8 bases from J, with 13 bases in between. The CDR3 sequence is 14 residues long. Germline loops: CDR1 SGHTA, CDR2 FQGNSA.

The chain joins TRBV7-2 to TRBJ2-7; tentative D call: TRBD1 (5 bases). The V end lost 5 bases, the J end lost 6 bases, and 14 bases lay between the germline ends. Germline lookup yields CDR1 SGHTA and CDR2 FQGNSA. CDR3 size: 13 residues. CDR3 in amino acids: CASSRSQGCEQYF. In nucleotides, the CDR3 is TGTGCCAGCAGCCGTAGCCAGGGTTGCGAGCAGTACTTC.

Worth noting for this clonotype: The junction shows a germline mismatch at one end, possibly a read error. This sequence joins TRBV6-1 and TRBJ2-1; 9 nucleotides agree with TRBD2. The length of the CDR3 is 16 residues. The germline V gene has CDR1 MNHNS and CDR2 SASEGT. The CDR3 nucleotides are TGTGCCAGCAGTGACGTCGGGGGGCGGGAGGGCCTTGAGCCGTTCTTC. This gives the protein CASSDVGGREGLEPFF.

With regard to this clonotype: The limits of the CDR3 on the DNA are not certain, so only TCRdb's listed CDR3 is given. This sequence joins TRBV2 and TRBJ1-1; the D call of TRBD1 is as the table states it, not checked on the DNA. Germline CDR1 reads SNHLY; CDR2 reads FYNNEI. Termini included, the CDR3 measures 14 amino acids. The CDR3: CASSEVGTGSGTFF.

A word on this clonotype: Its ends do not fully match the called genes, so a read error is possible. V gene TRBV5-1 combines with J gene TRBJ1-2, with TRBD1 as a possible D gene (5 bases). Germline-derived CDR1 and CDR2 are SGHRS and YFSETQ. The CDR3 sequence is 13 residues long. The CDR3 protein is CASSLKQAYGFTF. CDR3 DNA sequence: TGCGCCAGCAGCTTAAAACAGGCTTACGGCTTCACCTTC.

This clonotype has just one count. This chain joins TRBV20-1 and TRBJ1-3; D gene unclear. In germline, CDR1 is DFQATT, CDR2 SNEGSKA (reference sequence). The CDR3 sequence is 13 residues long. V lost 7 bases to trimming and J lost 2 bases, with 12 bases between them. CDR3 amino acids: CSGSNGPGNTIYF. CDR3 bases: TGCAGTGGCTCAAACGGGCCTGGAAACACCATATATTTT.

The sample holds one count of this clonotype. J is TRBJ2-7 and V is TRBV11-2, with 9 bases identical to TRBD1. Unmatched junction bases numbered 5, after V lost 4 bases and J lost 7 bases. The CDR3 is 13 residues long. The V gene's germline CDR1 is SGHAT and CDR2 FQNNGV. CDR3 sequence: CASSWTGVNEQYF. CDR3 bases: TGTGCCAGCAGCTGGACAGGGGTCAATGAGCAGTACTTC.